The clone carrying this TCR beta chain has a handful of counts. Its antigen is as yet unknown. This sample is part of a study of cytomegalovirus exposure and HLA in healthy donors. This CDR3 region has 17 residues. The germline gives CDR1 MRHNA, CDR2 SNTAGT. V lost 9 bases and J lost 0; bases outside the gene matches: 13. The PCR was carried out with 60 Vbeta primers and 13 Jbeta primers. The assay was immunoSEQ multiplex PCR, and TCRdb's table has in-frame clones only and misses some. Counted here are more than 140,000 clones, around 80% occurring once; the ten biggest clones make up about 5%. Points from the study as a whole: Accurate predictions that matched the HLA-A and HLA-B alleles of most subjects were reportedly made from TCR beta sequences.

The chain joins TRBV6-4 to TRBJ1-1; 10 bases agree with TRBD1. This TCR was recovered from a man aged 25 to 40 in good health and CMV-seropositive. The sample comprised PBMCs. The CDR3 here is CARGQGTIPQMNTEAFF. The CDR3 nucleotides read TGTGCCAGGGGACAGGGGACCATTCCCCAAATGAACACTGAAGCTTTCTTT.